This is a list of T cell receptor beta chains from one sample in a study of T cell changes during pregnancy in multiple sclerosis. Here immunoSEQ multiplex PCR was the method, and the copy in TCRdb shows in-frame clones only, minus some. The table shows tens of thousands of clones, with about 90% occurring only once. The specimen comprised CD4+ T cells from peripheral blood mononuclear cells, sampled before pregnancy. The source is a female donor with multiple sclerosis, enrolled in a pregnancy study. Each CDR3 is given without its conserved first and last residue. A D gene is named only where the DNA matches it firmly.

V	J	D	CDR3
TRBV28	TRBJ1-1	-	ARKHSSNTEAF
TRBV9	TRBJ2-5	-	ASSPHGETQY
TRBV5-4	TRBJ2-5	-	ASSSTTQETQY
TRBV7-9	TRBJ2-3	TRBD1	ASSSTGVGPDTQY
TRBV6-1	TRBJ2-4	-	ASGGTPLTKNIQY
TRBV19	TRBJ1-2	-	ASVSQEPGVWGYT
TRBV6-6	TRBJ2-7	-	ASSPQGSGQY
TRBV18	TRBJ2-4	TRBD1	ASSPQAGQGQNIQY
TRBV28	TRBJ2-3	-	ASSSTSTQY
TRBV6-4	TRBJ1-1	-	ASSEAQGSEAF
TRBV7-2	TRBJ1-5	-	ASSTTGSQPQH
TRBV7-8	TRBJ1-3	-	ASSLGAGMAGNTIY
TRBV19	TRBJ2-3	TRBD2	ASSRLAGGTFSTDTQY
TRBV29-1	TRBJ2-2	TRBD1	SVELRGQLF
TRBV7-9	TRBJ1-3	TRBD1	ASSSGQALSLGNTIY
TRBV23-1	TRBJ1-5	-	ASAPRGRARNQPQH
TRBV7-9	TRBJ2-6	TRBD1	ASSDRVGANVLT
TRBV19	TRBJ2-5	-	ASGVTGGWQETQY
TRBV18	TRBJ2-3	TRBD2	ASSTLAGAPLDTQY
TRBV29-1	TRBJ1-2	TRBD1	SVSTGLNYGYT
TRBV7-6	TRBJ1-1	-	ASSRTVNTEAF
TRBV5-1	TRBJ2-3	-	ASSLRGADTQY
TRBV7-6	TRBJ2-1	TRBD2	ASSLAGGPIEQF
TRBV5-1	TRBJ1-1	-	ASSLEGTIAEAF
TRBV5-1	TRBJ2-1	TRBD2	ASSLGLAGSYNEQF
TRBV7-9	TRBJ1-4	-	ASSPLTGPHEKLF
TRBV6-5	TRBJ2-2	TRBD2	ASTHREGETGELF
TRBV27	TRBJ2-4	TRBD1	ASSREDRGRNIQY
TRBV6-6	TRBJ2-7	-	ASRASQGSYEQY
TRBV5-8	TRBJ1-5	TRBD1	ASSSGQGVGQPQH
TRBV2	TRBJ1-5	TRBD1	ASSLQGAQGQPQH
TRBV2	TRBJ2-5	TRBD1	ATTLLRGRETQY
TRBV19	TRBJ1-2	-	ASTRGSNYGYT
TRBV4-3	TRBJ2-7	-	ASSQDLAGADYEQY
TRBV29-1	TRBJ2-5	TRBD2	SVATGGVQETQY
TRBV28	TRBJ2-7	-	ASLAQLTYEQY
TRBV4-2	TRBJ1-3	TRBD1	ASSEEGGGTNSGNTIY
TRBV28	TRBJ2-5	TRBD2	ASSPGSGRWETQY
TRBV28	TRBJ1-1	-	ATRQFGTEAF
TRBV2	TRBJ2-3	TRBD2	ASSPLLPVVGGRAIVTDTQY
TRBV18	TRBJ2-7	TRBD1	ASSPPVGQGENEQY
TRBV28	-	TRBD2	ASEGLAGGPSYEQY
TRBV4-1	TRBJ2-3	TRBD1	ASSQDGLGGGTDTQY
TRBV5-1	TRBJ2-2	-	ASSPLQITGELF